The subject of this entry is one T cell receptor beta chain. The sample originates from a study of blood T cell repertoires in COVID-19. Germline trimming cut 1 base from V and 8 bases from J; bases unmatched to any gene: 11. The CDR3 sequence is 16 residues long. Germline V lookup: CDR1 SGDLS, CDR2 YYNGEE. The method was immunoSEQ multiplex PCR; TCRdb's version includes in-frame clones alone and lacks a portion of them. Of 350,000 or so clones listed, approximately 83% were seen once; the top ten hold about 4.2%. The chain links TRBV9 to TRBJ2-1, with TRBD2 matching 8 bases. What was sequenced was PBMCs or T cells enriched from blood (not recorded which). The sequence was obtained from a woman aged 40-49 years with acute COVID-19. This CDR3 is CASSVSRGLGLYEQFF. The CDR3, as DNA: TGTGCCAGCAGCGTATCCCGGGGACTAGGACTCTATGAGCAGTTCTTC.